Listed below are T cell receptor beta chains from one sample, sequenced in a study of Ad26.COV2.S vaccination and SARS-CoV-2 variants. TCRdb keeps only in-frame clones here, not all; method: immunoSEQ multiplex PCR. The sample lists some 340,000 clones, around 85% occurring once. The starting material was peripheral blood, obtained in a trial of Ad26.COV2.S vaccine versus placebo. Source of these receptors: a person aged 18 to 59 who received the Ad26.COV2.S COVID-19 vaccine or a placebo. Both conserved end residues are part of each CDR3. The order of the fields is V gene, J gene, D gene, clone size, CDR3 protein, CDR3 DNA. D genes are given only for firm matches. Not all rows give a size; the values are once, few, many and, for expanded clones, a class.

v_gene: TRBV11-2; j_gene: TRBJ2-2; d_gene: NA; abundance: NA; CDR3aa: CASSLEFGSGELFF; CDR3nt: TGTGCCAGCAGCTTAGAATTCGGGTCCGGGGAGCTGTTTTTT
v_gene: TRBV12-3/TRBV12-4; j_gene: TRBJ1-2; d_gene: NA; abundance: NA; CDR3aa: CASSLGQLDGYTF; CDR3nt: TGTGCCAGCAGTTTAGGGCAGTTGGATGGCTACACCTTC
v_gene: TRBV19; j_gene: TRBJ2-7; d_gene: TRBD1; abundance: NA; CDR3aa: CASQPGQGAYEQYF; CDR3nt: TGTGCCAGCCAGCCGGGACAGGGCGCCTACGAGCAGTACTTC
v_gene: TRBV7-3; j_gene: TRBJ2-7; d_gene: TRBD1; abundance: NA; CDR3aa: CASSQQTGGPYEQYF; CDR3nt: TGTGCCAGCAGCCAACAGACAGGGGGCCCCTACGAGCAGTACTTC
v_gene: TRBV5-6; j_gene: TRBJ1-2; d_gene: NA; abundance: NA; CDR3aa: CASSLPDRYYGYTF; CDR3nt: TGTGCCAGCAGCTTGCCAGACCGATACTATGGCTACACCTTC
v_gene: TRBV6-5; j_gene: TRBJ2-7; d_gene: NA; abundance: NA; CDR3aa: CASRNSYEQYF; CDR3nt: TGTGCCAGCAGGAATTCCTACGAGCAGTACTTC
v_gene: TRBV14; j_gene: TRBJ1-5; d_gene: NA; abundance: NA; CDR3aa: CASSQDQGQPQHF; CDR3nt: TGTGCCAGCAGCCAAGATCAGGGGCAGCCCCAGCATTTT
v_gene: TRBV11-3; j_gene: TRBJ1-1; d_gene: NA; abundance: NA; CDR3aa: CASSPGLANTEAFF; CDR3nt: TGTGCCAGCAGCCCGGGGTTGGCGAACACTGAAGCTTTCTTT
v_gene: TRBV4-1; j_gene: TRBJ1-4; d_gene: NA; abundance: NA; CDR3aa: CASSQVEGLGEKLFF; CDR3nt: TGCGCCAGCAGCCAAGTTGAGGGGTTGGGTGAAAAACTGTTTTTT
v_gene: TRBV25-1; j_gene: TRBJ1-2; d_gene: TRBD1; abundance: NA; CDR3aa: CASSENRGLGYGYTF; CDR3nt: TGTGCCAGCAGTGAAAACAGGGGGCTTGGCTATGGCTACACCTTC
v_gene: TRBV11-3; j_gene: TRBJ2-1; d_gene: TRBD2; abundance: NA; CDR3aa: CASSPAAGTRGSNEQFF; CDR3nt: TGTGCCAGCAGCCCCGCGGCCGGGACTAGGGGAAGCAATGAGCAGTTCTTC
v_gene: TRBV15; j_gene: TRBJ1-1; d_gene: NA; abundance: NA; CDR3aa: CATSSFGGTEAFF; CDR3nt: TGTGCCACCAGCAGCTTCGGGGGGACTGAAGCTTTCTTT
v_gene: TRBV5-1; j_gene: TRBJ2-1; d_gene: TRBD1; abundance: NA; CDR3aa: CASSNGRGPRLYNEQFF; CDR3nt: TGCGCCAGCAGCAACGGCAGGGGGCCCCGTCTATACAATGAGCAGTTCTTC
v_gene: TRBV5-6; j_gene: TRBJ2-3; d_gene: TRBD2; abundance: NA; CDR3aa: CASSLVAGAGDTQYF; CDR3nt: TGTGCCAGCAGCTTGGTAGCGGGGGCCGGAGATACGCAGTATTTT
v_gene: TRBV19; j_gene: TRBJ1-4; d_gene: TRBD1; abundance: NA; CDR3aa: CASSPGGAGTNEKLFF; CDR3nt: TGTGCCAGTAGCCCAGGGGGCGCGGGCACTAATGAAAAACTGTTTTTT
v_gene: TRBV9; j_gene: TRBJ2-7; d_gene: TRBD1; abundance: NA; CDR3aa: CASSVRDRPQSSYEQYF; CDR3nt: TGTGCCAGCAGCGTAAGGGACAGGCCTCAGAGCTCCTACGAGCAGTACTTC
v_gene: TRBV6-5; j_gene: TRBJ2-3; d_gene: TRBD2; abundance: NA; CDR3aa: CASRFAGEVTDTQYF; CDR3nt: TGTGCCAGCAGGTTTGCGGGGGAGGTCACAGATACGCAGTATTTT
v_gene: TRBV2; j_gene: TRBJ2-1; d_gene: NA; abundance: NA; CDR3aa: CASRLGSYNEQFF; CDR3nt: TGTGCCAGCAGACTAGGGTCCTACAATGAGCAGTTCTTC
v_gene: TRBV2; j_gene: TRBJ2-1; d_gene: NA; abundance: many; CDR3aa: CASTRGARINEQFF; CDR3nt: TGTGCCAGCACCCGGGGGGCAAGAATCAATGAGCAGTTCTTC
v_gene: TRBV11-3; j_gene: TRBJ1-4; d_gene: NA; abundance: NA; CDR3aa: CASSPQTTTNEKLFF; CDR3nt: TGTGCCAGCAGCCCCCAGACAACCACTAATGAAAAACTGTTTTTT
v_gene: TRBV19; j_gene: TRBJ2-2; d_gene: TRBD1; abundance: NA; CDR3aa: CAGRGTGKTGELFF; CDR3nt: TGTGCCGGAAGGGGGACAGGGAAAACCGGGGAGCTGTTTTTT
v_gene: TRBV19; j_gene: TRBJ1-1; d_gene: TRBD1; abundance: NA; CDR3aa: CASSRQGANTEAFF; CDR3nt: TGTGCCAGTAGCAGACAGGGGGCCAACACTGAAGCTTTCTTT
v_gene: TRBV6-5; j_gene: TRBJ2-2; d_gene: NA; abundance: NA; CDR3aa: CASRGRDRNTGELFF; CDR3nt: TGTGCCAGCAGGGGAAGGGACCGAAACACCGGGGAGCTGTTTTTT
v_gene: TRBV6-5; j_gene: TRBJ1-2; d_gene: TRBD1; abundance: NA; CDR3aa: CASTMTGPYGYTF; CDR3nt: TGTGCCAGCACCATGACAGGGCCCTATGGCTACACCTTC
v_gene: TRBV4-2; j_gene: TRBJ1-3; d_gene: NA; abundance: NA; CDR3aa: CASSQVTAGNTIYF; CDR3nt: TGTGCCAGCAGCCAAGTAACAGCAGGAAACACCATATATTTT
v_gene: TRBV19; j_gene: TRBJ1-5; d_gene: NA; abundance: NA; CDR3aa: CASRKNGEFNQPQHF; CDR3nt: TGTGCCAGTAGAAAGAATGGGGAATTCAATCAGCCCCAGCATTTT
v_gene: TRBV5-4; j_gene: TRBJ1-5; d_gene: NA; abundance: NA; CDR3aa: CASSLGGQINQPQHF; CDR3nt: TGTGCCAGCAGCTTGGGAGGGCAGATCAATCAGCCCCAGCATTTT
v_gene: TRBV5-6; j_gene: TRBJ1-1; d_gene: NA; abundance: NA; CDR3aa: CASSRRGKPTEAFF; CDR3nt: TGTGCCAGCAGCCGGAGAGGTAAGCCCACTGAAGCTTTCTTT
v_gene: TRBV15; j_gene: TRBJ2-1; d_gene: TRBD2; abundance: once; CDR3aa: CATSVGLGGSRYNEQFF; CDR3nt: TGTGCCACCAGCGTCGGACTAGGCGGGTCCCGCTACAATGAGCAGTTCTTC
v_gene: TRBV19; j_gene: TRBJ2-1; d_gene: NA; abundance: NA; CDR3aa: CASSPRGYNEQFF; CDR3nt: TGTGCCAGTAGTCCGAGAGGTTACAATGAGCAGTTCTTC
v_gene: TRBV11-2; j_gene: TRBJ2-1; d_gene: NA; abundance: NA; CDR3aa: CASSDSPPGQFF; CDR3nt: TGTGCCAGCAGCGATTCCCCGCCAGGGCAGTTCTTC
v_gene: TRBV15; j_gene: TRBJ1-2; d_gene: TRBD1; abundance: NA; CDR3aa: CATTRDRVSGGYTF; CDR3nt: TGTGCCACCACCCGGGACAGGGTTTCTGGTGGCTACACCTTC
v_gene: TRBV29-1; j_gene: TRBJ2-1; d_gene: TRBD2; abundance: NA; CDR3aa: CSVGSSGLEQFF; CDR3nt: TGCAGCGTTGGGTCTAGCGGTCTTGAGCAGTTCTTC
v_gene: TRBV5-1; j_gene: TRBJ2-2; d_gene: TRBD2; abundance: NA; CDR3aa: CASSLEGTSGGLNTGELFF; CDR3nt: TGCGCCAGCAGCTTGGAGGGGACTAGCGGGGGGCTGAACACCGGGGAGCTGTTTTTT
v_gene: TRBV6-6; j_gene: TRBJ2-3; d_gene: TRBD2; abundance: NA; CDR3aa: CASTQGLAADTQYF; CDR3nt: TGTGCCAGCACCCAGGGACTAGCAGCAGATACGCAGTATTTT
v_gene: TRBV5-6; j_gene: TRBJ1-2; d_gene: TRBD1; abundance: NA; CDR3aa: CASSSSPGGTYGYTF; CDR3nt: TGTGCCAGCAGCTCTTCTCCAGGGGGTACCTATGGCTACACCTTC
v_gene: TRBV4-1; j_gene: TRBJ1-6; d_gene: NA; abundance: NA; CDR3aa: CASSQRGDSPLHF; CDR3nt: TGCGCCAGCAGCCAACGGGGGGATTCACCCCTCCACTTT
v_gene: TRBV3-1/TRBV3-2; j_gene: TRBJ2-5; d_gene: NA; abundance: few; CDR3aa: CASSQGETQYF; CDR3nt: TGTGCCAGCAGCCAAGGGGAGACCCAGTACTTC
v_gene: TRBV29-1; j_gene: TRBJ2-5; d_gene: TRBD1; abundance: NA; CDR3aa: CSGTETGGAETQYF; CDR3nt: TGCAGCGGGACCGAGACAGGGGGCGCGGAGACCCAGTACTTC
v_gene: TRBV5-1; j_gene: TRBJ1-2; d_gene: TRBD1; abundance: NA; CDR3aa: CASSSPGQAYGYTF; CDR3nt: TGCGCCAGCAGCTCACCGGGACAGGCGTATGGCTACACCTTC
v_gene: TRBV3-1/TRBV3-2; j_gene: TRBJ1-3; d_gene: NA; abundance: NA; CDR3aa: CASSQGRGNTIYF; CDR3nt: TGTGCCAGCAGCCAGGGCAGGGGAAACACCATATATTTT
v_gene: TRBV11-2; j_gene: TRBJ1-6; d_gene: TRBD1; abundance: NA; CDR3aa: CASRYSGGRSPLHF; CDR3nt: TGTGCCAGCAGATACTCAGGGGGAAGGTCACCCCTCCACTTT
v_gene: TRBV20-1; j_gene: TRBJ1-1; d_gene: NA; abundance: NA; CDR3aa: CSAAYGSQAFF; CDR3nt: TGCAGTGCTGCATACGGGAGCCAAGCTTTCTTT
v_gene: TRBV11-1; j_gene: TRBJ1-1; d_gene: TRBD1; abundance: NA; CDR3aa: CASSLARTGGTSFF; CDR3nt: TGTGCCAGCAGCTTAGCCCGGACAGGGGGGACGTCTTTCTTT
v_gene: TRBV9; j_gene: TRBJ1-1; d_gene: NA; abundance: NA; CDR3aa: CASSPISGGGEAFF; CDR3nt: TGTGCCAGCAGCCCCATAAGTGGGGGGGGCGAAGCTTTCTTT
v_gene: TRBV15; j_gene: TRBJ1-2; d_gene: NA; abundance: NA; CDR3aa: CATSNHLRYGYTF; CDR3nt: TGTGCCACCAGCAATCATTTAAGATATGGCTACACCTTC
v_gene: TRBV6-5; j_gene: TRBJ1-5; d_gene: NA; abundance: NA; CDR3aa: CASTRQYNQPQHF; CDR3nt: TGTGCCAGCACCCGACAGTACAATCAGCCCCAGCATTTT
v_gene: TRBV10-3; j_gene: TRBJ1-2; d_gene: TRBD1; abundance: NA; CDR3aa: CAISQDRVDYGYTF; CDR3nt: TGTGCCATCAGCCAGGACAGGGTCGACTATGGCTACACCTTC
v_gene: TRBV28; j_gene: TRBJ1-1; d_gene: TRBD1; abundance: NA; CDR3aa: CASVRGLRTEAFF; CDR3nt: TGTGCCAGCGTCAGGGGGCTGAGGACTGAAGCTTTCTTT
v_gene: TRBV14; j_gene: TRBJ2-3; d_gene: TRBD1; abundance: NA; CDR3aa: CASSQDVGTADTQYF; CDR3nt: TGTGCCAGCAGCCAGGACGTGGGGACAGCAGATACGCAGTATTTT
v_gene: TRBV6-2/TRBV6-3; j_gene: TRBJ1-5; d_gene: TRBD1; abundance: NA; CDR3aa: CASSYTGGNQPQHF; CDR3nt: TGTGCCAGCAGTTACACAGGGGGCAATCAGCCCCAGCATTTT
v_gene: TRBV5-5; j_gene: TRBJ1-2; d_gene: TRBD1; abundance: NA; CDR3aa: CASSLVRTGGDYGYTF; CDR3nt: TGTGCCAGCAGCTTGGTTAGGACAGGGGGCGACTATGGCTACACCTTC
v_gene: TRBV7-2; j_gene: TRBJ1-1; d_gene: TRBD1; abundance: NA; CDR3aa: CASSLARQGALAFF; CDR3nt: TGTGCCAGCAGCTTAGCGCGCCAGGGGGCTTTGGCTTTCTTT
v_gene: TRBV7-2; j_gene: TRBJ2-5; d_gene: NA; abundance: NA; CDR3aa: CASSPEGGQETQYF; CDR3nt: TGTGCCAGCAGCCCAGAAGGCGGGCAAGAGACCCAGTACTTC
v_gene: TRBV7-2; j_gene: TRBJ1-4; d_gene: TRBD1; abundance: NA; CDR3aa: CASSLGRGREKLFF; CDR3nt: TGTGCCAGCAGCTTAGGGAGGGGGCGGGAAAAACTGTTTTTT
v_gene: TRBV5-1; j_gene: TRBJ1-4; d_gene: TRBD1; abundance: few; CDR3aa: CASSVGTGSPNEKLFF; CDR3nt: TGCGCCAGCAGCGTGGGGACAGGGAGCCCTAATGAAAAACTGTTTTTT
v_gene: TRBV11-2; j_gene: TRBJ2-7; d_gene: TRBD2; abundance: NA; CDR3aa: CASSLTSGGVSYEQYF; CDR3nt: TGTGCCAGCAGCTTGACTAGCGGGGGGGTCTCCTACGAGCAGTACTTC
v_gene: TRBV25-1; j_gene: TRBJ2-7; d_gene: TRBD1; abundance: NA; CDR3aa: CASSDSLRDRGIYEQYF; CDR3nt: TGTGCCAGCAGTGATTCCCTCCGGGACAGGGGTATCTACGAGCAGTACTTC
v_gene: TRBV7-8; j_gene: TRBJ2-1; d_gene: TRBD2; abundance: NA; CDR3aa: CASSLRSGDSYNEQFF; CDR3nt: TGTGCCAGCAGCTTAAGAAGCGGGGACTCCTACAATGAGCAGTTCTTC